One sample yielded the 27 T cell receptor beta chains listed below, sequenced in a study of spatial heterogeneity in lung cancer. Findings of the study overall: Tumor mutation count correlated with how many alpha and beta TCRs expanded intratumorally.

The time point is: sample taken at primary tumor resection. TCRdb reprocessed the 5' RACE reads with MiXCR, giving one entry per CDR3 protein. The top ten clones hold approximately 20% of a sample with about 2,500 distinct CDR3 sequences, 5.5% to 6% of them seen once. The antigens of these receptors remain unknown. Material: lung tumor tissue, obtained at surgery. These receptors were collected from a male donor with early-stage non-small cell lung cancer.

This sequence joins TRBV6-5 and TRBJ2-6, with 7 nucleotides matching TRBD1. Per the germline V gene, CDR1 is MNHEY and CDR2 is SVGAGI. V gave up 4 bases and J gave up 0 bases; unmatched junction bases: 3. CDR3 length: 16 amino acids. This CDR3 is CASSFQGVSGANVLTF. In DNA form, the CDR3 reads TGTGCCAGCAGTTTCCAGGGGGTCTCTGGGGCCAACGTCCTGACTTTC.

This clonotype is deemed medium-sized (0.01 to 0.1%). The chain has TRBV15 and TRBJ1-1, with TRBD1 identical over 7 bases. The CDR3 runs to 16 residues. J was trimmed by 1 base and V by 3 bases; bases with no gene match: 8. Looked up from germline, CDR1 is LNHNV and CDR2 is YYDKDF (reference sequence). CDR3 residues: CATSRQFGQANTEAFF. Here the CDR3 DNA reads TGTGCCACCAGCAGGCAATTCGGACAGGCGAACACTGAAGCTTTCTTT.

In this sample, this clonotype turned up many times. The CDR3 loop reads CASSVDTEAFF. The CDR3 coding sequence is TGTGCCAGCAGTGTAGACACTGAAGCTTTCTTT. The rearrangement uses TRBV12-3 or TRBV12-4 and TRBJ1-1; no firm D call. Trimming left V 5 bases short and J 3 bases short, with 4 bases between. The CDR3 extends over 11 amino acids.

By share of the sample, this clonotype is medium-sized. Here the CDR3 reads CASSQMADTQYF. The CDR3, as DNA: TGTGCCAGCAGCCAAATGGCAGATACGCAGTATTTT. The chain joins TRBV3-1 to TRBJ2-3; D is uncertain. CDR3 size: 12 residues. V was clipped by 2 bases and J by 4 bases, with 4 bases between them. Germline CDR1 reads LGHDT; CDR2 reads YNNKEL (reference sequence).

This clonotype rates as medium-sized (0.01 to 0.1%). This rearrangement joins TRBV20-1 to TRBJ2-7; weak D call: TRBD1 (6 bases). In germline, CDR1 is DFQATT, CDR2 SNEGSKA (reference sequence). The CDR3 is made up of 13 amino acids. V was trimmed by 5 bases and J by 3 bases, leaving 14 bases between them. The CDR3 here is CSAYRVGNYEQYF. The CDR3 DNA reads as TGCAGTGCTTACAGGGTAGGAAACTACGAGCAGTACTTC.

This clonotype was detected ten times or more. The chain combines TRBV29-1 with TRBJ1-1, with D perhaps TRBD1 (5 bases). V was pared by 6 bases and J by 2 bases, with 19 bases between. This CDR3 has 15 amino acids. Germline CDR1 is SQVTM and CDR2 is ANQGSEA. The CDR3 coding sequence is TGCAGCGTCTTCCCGGGACTAAAGACTAACACTGAAGCTTTCTTT. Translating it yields CSVFPGLKTNTEAFF. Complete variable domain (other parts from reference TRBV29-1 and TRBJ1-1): SAVISQKPSRDICQRGTSLTIQCQVDSQVTMMFWYRQQPGQSLTLIATANQGSEATYESGFVIDKFPISRPNLTFSTLTVSNMSPEDSSIYLCSVFPGLKTNTEAFFGQGTRLTVV.

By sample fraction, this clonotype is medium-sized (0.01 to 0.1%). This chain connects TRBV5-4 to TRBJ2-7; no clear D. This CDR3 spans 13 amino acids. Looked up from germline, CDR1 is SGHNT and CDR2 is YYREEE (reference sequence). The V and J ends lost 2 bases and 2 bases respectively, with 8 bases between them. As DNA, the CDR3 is TGTGCCAGCAGCTTCGAGGCAGCCTACGAGCAGTACTTC. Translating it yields CASSFEAAYEQYF.

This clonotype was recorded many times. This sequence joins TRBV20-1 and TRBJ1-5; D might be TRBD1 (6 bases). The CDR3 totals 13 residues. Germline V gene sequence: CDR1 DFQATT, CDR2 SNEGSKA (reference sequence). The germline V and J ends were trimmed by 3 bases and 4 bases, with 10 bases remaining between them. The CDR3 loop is CSASSGANQPQHF. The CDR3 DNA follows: TGCAGTGCTAGTTCAGGGGCGAATCAGCCCCAGCATTTT.

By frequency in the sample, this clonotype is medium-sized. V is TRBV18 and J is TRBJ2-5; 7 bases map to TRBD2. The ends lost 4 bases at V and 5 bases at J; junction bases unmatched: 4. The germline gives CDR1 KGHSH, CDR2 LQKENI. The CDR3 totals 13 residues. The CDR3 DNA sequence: TGTGCCAGCTCACTTGGCGGGAGCGAGACCCAGTACTTC. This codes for CASSLGGSETQYF.

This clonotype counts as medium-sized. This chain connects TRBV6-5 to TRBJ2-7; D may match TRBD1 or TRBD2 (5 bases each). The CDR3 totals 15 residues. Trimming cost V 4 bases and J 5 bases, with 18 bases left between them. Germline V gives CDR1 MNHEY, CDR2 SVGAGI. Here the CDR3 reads CASSSPGRLVHEQYF. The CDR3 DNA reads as TGTGCCAGCAGTTCCCCGGGACGGCTGGTACACGAGCAGTACTTC.

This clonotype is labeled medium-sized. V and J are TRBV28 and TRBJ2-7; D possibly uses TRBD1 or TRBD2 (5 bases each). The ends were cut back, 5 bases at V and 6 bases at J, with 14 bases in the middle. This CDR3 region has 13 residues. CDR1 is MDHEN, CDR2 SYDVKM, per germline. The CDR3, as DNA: TGTGCCAGCAGTGGGGGAGCTACGGTCGAGCAGTACTTC. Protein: CASSGGATVEQYF.

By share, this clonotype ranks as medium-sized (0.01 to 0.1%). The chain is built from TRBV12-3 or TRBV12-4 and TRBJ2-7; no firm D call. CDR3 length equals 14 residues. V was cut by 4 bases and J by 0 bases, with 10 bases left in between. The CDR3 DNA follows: TGTGCCAGCAGTTCTAGACACGGCTCCTACGAGCAGTACTTC. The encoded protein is CASSSRHGSYEQYF.

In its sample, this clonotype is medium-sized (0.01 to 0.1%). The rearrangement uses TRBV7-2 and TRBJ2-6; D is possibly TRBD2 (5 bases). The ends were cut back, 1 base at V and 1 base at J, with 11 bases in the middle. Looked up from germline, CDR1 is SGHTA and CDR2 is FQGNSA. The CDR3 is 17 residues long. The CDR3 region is CASSLVVRGSGANVLTF. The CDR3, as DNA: TGTGCCAGCAGCTTAGTCGTTCGGGGATCTGGGGCCAACGTCCTGACTTTC.

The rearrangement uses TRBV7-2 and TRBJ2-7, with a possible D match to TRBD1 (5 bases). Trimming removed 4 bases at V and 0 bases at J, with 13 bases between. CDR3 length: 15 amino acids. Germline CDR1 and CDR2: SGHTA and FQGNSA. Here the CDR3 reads CASSYRQRSSYEQYF. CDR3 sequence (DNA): TGTGCCAGCAGCTACCGACAGAGAAGCTCCTACGAGCAGTACTTC.

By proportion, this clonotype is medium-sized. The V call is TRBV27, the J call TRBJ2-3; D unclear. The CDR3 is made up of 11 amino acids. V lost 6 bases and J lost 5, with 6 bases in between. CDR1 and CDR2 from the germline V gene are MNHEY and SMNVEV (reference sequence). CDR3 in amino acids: CASRQIDTQYF. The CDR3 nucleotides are TGTGCCAGCAGACAGATAGATACGCAGTATTTT.

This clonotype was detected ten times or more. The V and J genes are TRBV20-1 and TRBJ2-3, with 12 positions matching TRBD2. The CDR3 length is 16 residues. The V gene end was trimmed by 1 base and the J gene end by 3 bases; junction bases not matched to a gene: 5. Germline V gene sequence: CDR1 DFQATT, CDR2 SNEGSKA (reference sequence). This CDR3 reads CSARVRLAGDTDTQYF. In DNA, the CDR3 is TGCAGTGCTAGAGTGAGACTAGCGGGAGATACAGATACGCAGTATTTT.

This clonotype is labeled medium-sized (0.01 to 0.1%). The CDR3 region is CATTGQQETQYF. CDR3 DNA sequence: TGTGCTACGACTGGACAGCAAGAGACCCAGTACTTC. This sequence joins TRBV5-6 and TRBJ2-5, with D possibly being TRBD1 (6 bases). Per the germline V gene, CDR1 is SGHDT and CDR2 is YYEEEE. There are 12 residues in the CDR3.

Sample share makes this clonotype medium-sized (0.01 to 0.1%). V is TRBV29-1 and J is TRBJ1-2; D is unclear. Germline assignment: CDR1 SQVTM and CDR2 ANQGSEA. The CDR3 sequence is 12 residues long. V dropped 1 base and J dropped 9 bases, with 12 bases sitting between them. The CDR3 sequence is CSVEASGGSYTF. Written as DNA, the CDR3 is TGCAGCGTTGAAGCCAGCGGAGGCAGCTACACCTTC.

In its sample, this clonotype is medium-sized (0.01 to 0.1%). In nucleotides, the CDR3 is TGTGCCAGCAGTGACACTGGTTACGAGCAGTACTTC. Translated, it gives CASSDTGYEQYF. The V call is TRBV2, the J call TRBJ2-7; D ambiguous. The CDR3 loop spans 12 amino acids. CDR1 is SNHLY and CDR2 is FYNNEI in the germline V gene. The germline V and J ends were trimmed by 3 bases and 4 bases, with 7 bases remaining between them.

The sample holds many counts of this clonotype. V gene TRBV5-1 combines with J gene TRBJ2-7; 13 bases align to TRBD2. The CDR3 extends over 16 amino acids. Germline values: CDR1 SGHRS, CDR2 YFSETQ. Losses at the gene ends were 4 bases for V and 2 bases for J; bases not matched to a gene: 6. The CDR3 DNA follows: TGCGCCAGCAGCCCCCTAGGGACTAGCGGGGCCTACGAGCAGTACTTC. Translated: CASSPLGTSGAYEQYF. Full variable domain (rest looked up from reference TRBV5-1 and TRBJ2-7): KAGVTQTPRYLIKTRGQQVTLSCSPISGHRSVSWYQQTPGQGLQFLFEYFSETQRNKGNFPGRFSGRQFSNSRSEMNVSTLELGDSALYLCASSPLGTSGAYEQYFGPGTRLTVT.

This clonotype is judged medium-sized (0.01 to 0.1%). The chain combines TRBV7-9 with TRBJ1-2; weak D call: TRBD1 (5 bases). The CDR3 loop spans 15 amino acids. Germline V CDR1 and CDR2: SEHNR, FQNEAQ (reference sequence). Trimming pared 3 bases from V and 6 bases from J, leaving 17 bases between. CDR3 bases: TGTGCCAGCAGCTTTTTGACCCCCAGGGAGAATGGCTACACCTTC. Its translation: CASSFLTPRENGYTF.

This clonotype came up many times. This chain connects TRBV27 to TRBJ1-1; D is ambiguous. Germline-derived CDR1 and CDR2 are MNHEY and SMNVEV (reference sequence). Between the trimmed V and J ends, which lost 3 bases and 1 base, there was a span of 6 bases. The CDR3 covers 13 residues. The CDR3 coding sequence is TGTGCCAGCAGTTTTTTGTGGAACACTGAAGCTTTCTTT. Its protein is CASSFLWNTEAFF.

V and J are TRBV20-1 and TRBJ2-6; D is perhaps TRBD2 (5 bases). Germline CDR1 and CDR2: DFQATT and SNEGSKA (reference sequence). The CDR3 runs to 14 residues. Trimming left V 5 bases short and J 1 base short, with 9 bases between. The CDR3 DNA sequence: TGCAGTGCTGAACGGGGTTCTGGGGCCAACGTCCTGACTTTC. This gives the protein CSAERGSGANVLTF.

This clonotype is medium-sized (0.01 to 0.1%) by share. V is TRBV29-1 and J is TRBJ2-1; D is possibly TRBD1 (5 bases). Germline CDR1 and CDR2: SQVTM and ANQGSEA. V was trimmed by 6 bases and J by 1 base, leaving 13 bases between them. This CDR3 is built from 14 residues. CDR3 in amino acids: CSVETATSYNEQFF. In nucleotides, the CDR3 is TGCAGCGTGGAGACAGCAACTTCCTACAATGAGCAGTTCTTC.

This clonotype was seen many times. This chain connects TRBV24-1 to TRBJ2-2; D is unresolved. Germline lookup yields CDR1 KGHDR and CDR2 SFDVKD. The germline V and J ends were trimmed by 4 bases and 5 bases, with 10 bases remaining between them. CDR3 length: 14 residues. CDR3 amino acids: CATSDRRPTGELFF. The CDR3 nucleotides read TGTGCCACCAGTGACCGACGACCAACCGGGGAGCTGTTTTTT.

For the CDR3, the DNA is TGCAGCGTTGAAGTCCGAGAGACAGGCCAGCATTTT. This translates into CSVEVRETGQHF. This chain links TRBV29-1 with TRBJ1-5, with a possible D match to TRBD1 (6 bases). The germline V and J ends were trimmed by 1 base and 12 bases, with 13 bases remaining between them. The CDR3 extends over 12 amino acids. Germline lookup yields CDR1 SQVTM and CDR2 ANQGSEA.

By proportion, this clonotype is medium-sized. The CDR3 DNA is TGCAGTGCTGGGGAGGTGGTGGGTAGCGGGAGGGCAAAAGACAATGAGCAGTTCTTC. Protein sequence: CSAGEVVGSGRAKDNEQFF. V usage is TRBV20-1 and J usage is TRBJ2-1; 11 bases align to TRBD2. V shed 5 bases and J 5 bases; nucleotides not matched to a gene: 20. This CDR3 is built from 19 residues. The germline CDR1 and CDR2 sequences are DFQATT and SNEGSKA (reference sequence).